The 24 T cell receptor beta chains below were found in one sample sequenced in a study of cytomegalovirus exposure and HLA in healthy donors. This PCR relied on a set of 60 Vbeta primers and 13 Jbeta primers. Clones were read by immunoSEQ multiplex PCR, and TCRdb kept only the in-frame ones, dropping some. The sample contains about 96,000 clones, approximately 74% of which appear only once. The sequenced sample was PBMCs. All receptors come from a female donor in good health and CMV-seropositive.

The sample holds one count of this clone. This chain links TRBV28 with TRBJ1-6; D gene unclear. Germline CDR1 reads MDHEN; CDR2 reads SYDVKM. Trimming pared 7 bases from V and 7 bases from J, leaving 11 bases between. The CDR3 has 13 residues. The DNA of the CDR3 is TGTGCCAGCATACGACAACGGAATTCACCCCTCCACTTT. Protein product: CASIRQRNSPLHF.

The chain couples TRBV6-6 to TRBJ2-3, with 10 bases aligning to TRBD1. Germline trimming cut 4 bases from V and 3 bases from J; bases unmatched to any gene: 7. Germline values: CDR1 MNHNY, CDR2 SVGAGI (reference sequence). This CDR3 has 16 residues. CDR3 nucleotides: TGTGCCAGCAGTTCCCCCGACAGGGGGCAAACAGATACGCAGTATTTT. It is translated as CASSSPDRGQTDTQYF.

V usage is TRBV6-1 and J usage is TRBJ1-1, with D possibly matching TRBD1 (6 bases). Trimming took off 3 bases at V and 4 bases at J, with 9 bases between the two ends. CDR3 length: 13 residues. Germline V CDR1 and CDR2: MNHNS, SASEGT. The DNA for the CDR3 is TGTGCCAGCAGTGACCAGGGGAGCACTGAAGCTTTCTTT. Encoded protein: CASSDQGSTEAFF.

The chain joins TRBV5-1 to TRBJ1-1, with D tentatively TRBD1 (5 bases). V lost 0 bases to trimming and J lost 1 base, with 13 bases between them. CDR1 is SGHRS and CDR2 is YFSETQ in the germline V gene. The CDR3 is made up of 16 amino acids. This chain's CDR3 is CASSLALGRTNTEAFF. CDR3 nucleotide sequence: TGCGCCAGCAGCTTGGCCCTGGGGCGGACGAACACTGAAGCTTTCTTT.

The V and J genes are TRBV27 and TRBJ1-5; TRBD1 matches 8 bases. Germline V gene lookup returns CDR1 MNHEY and CDR2 SMNVEV (reference sequence). V gave up 7 bases and J gave up 5 bases; unmatched junction bases: 7. The length of the CDR3 is 14 residues. The CDR3 reads CASKTGAMDQPQHF. In DNA form, the CDR3 reads TGTGCCAGCAAGACAGGGGCTATGGATCAGCCCCAGCATTTT.

The chain recombines TRBV5-1 with TRBJ1-2; the D is unclear. Trimming stripped 1 base from V and 0 bases from J, with 4 bases between. Germline values: CDR1 SGHRS, CDR2 YFSETQ. This CDR3 spans 13 amino acids. The CDR3 reads CASSLQSNYGYTF. The CDR3 nucleotides are TGCGCCAGCAGCTTGCAATCTAACTATGGCTACACCTTC.

The chain carries TRBV4-3 and TRBJ2-1; no firm D call. The CDR3 runs to 17 residues. V was pared by 4 bases and J by 0 bases, with 16 bases between. CDR1 is LGHNA and CDR2 is YSLEER in the germline V gene. CDR3 sequence: CASSPQISYSSYNEQFF. CDR3 sequence (DNA): TGCGCCAGCAGCCCGCAAATAAGTTACAGCTCCTACAATGAGCAGTTCTTC.

This rearrangement joins TRBV6-4 to TRBJ2-3; possibly TRBD1 for D (5 bases). Germline lookup yields CDR1 MRHNA and CDR2 SNTAGT. The ends were cut back, 3 bases at V and 2 bases at J, with 12 bases in the middle. This CDR3 is 15 amino acids long. The CDR3 region is CASSEGQGDTDTQYF. The CDR3 nucleotides are TGTGCCAGCAGTGAGGGCCAGGGTGACACAGATACGCAGTATTTT.

The V gene is TRBV29-1, the J gene TRBJ2-7; the D gene is possibly TRBD2 (6 bases). The CDR3 is 13 amino acids. V was cut by 3 bases and J by 5 bases, with 14 bases left in between. The V gene's germline CDR1 is SQVTM and CDR2 ANQGSEA. The CDR3 region has the DNA TGCAGCGTTGAGGAGGGAACATTTCACGAGCAGTACTTC. This codes for CSVEEGTFHEQYF.

The chain carries TRBV6-1 and TRBJ1-1; D might be TRBD1 (5 bases). Germline V CDR1 and CDR2: MNHNS, SASEGT. V shed 6 bases and J shed 2 bases, with 16 bases lying between them. The CDR3 covers 15 residues. The CDR3 loop is CASRPLGQYNTEAFF. The CDR3 DNA sequence: TGTGCCAGCAGACCCCTGGGGCAGTACAACACTGAAGCTTTCTTT.

The rearrangement links TRBV6-5 to TRBJ1-1; D might be TRBD1 (6 bases). The germline V and J ends were trimmed by 0 bases and 5 bases, with 16 bases remaining between them. CDR1 and CDR2 (germline): MNHEY, SVGAGI. The CDR3 is made up of 16 amino acids. The CDR3 protein is CASSYSNGGMGTEAFF. CDR3 nucleotide sequence: TGTGCCAGCAGTTACTCGAATGGGGGCATGGGGACTGAAGCTTTCTTT.

V gene TRBV7-8 combines with J gene TRBJ1-1, with D possibly TRBD1 on 5 matching bases. The germline gives CDR1 SGHVS, CDR2 FQNEAQ. Trimming left V 5 bases short and J 0 bases short, with 16 bases between. This CDR3 comprises 16 residues. DNA for the CDR3: TGTGCCAGCAGCCAGATCATGGGGGGGATGAACACTGAAGCTTTCTTT. It is translated as CASSQIMGGMNTEAFF.

This clone has only a few counts. The chain's CDR3 is CASSQDQNSPLHF. The DNA for the CDR3 is TGTGCCAGCAGCCAAGACCAGAATTCACCCCTCCACTTT. This chain uses TRBV4-2 with TRBJ1-6, with unresolved D. The CDR3 is 13 residues long. CDR1 and CDR2 from the germline V gene are LGHNA and YNFKEQ. V was clipped by 0 bases and J by 7 bases, with 4 bases between them.

The chain recombines TRBV28 with TRBJ1-2; 7 bases match TRBD1. Trimming cost V 7 bases and J 13 bases; bases outside gene matches: 12. Germline CDR1 and CDR2: MDHEN and SYDVKM. The CDR3 loop spans 12 amino acids. The CDR3 here is CASNLRDSITTF. CDR3 DNA sequence: TGTGCCAGCAACCTCCGGGACAGCATTACCACCTTC.

The J gene is TRBJ1-2, the V gene TRBV7-9; a possible D gene is TRBD1 (6 bases). Trimming removed 7 bases at V and 4 bases at J, with 13 bases between. Germline loops: CDR1 SEHNR, CDR2 FQNEAQ (reference sequence). This CDR3 is 13 amino acids long. CDR3 in DNA: TGTGCCAGCACCCCGGGGACACCCTATGGCTACACCTTC. It is translated as CASTPGTPYGYTF.

This clone was picked up one time. The CDR3 loop is CASSEYAGSIYNSPLHF. The CDR3, as DNA: TGTGCCAGCAGTGAATACGCAGGGTCGATTTATAATTCACCCCTCCACTTT. The chain is built from TRBV6-1 and TRBJ1-6, with D perhaps matching TRBD1 (5 bases). The CDR3 is 17 residues long. The V and J ends lost 2 bases and 4 bases respectively, with 15 bases between them. Germline CDR1 MNHNS, CDR2 SASEGT.

The V gene is TRBV7-9, the J gene TRBJ2-1; 11 bases are a match to TRBD2. CDR1 is SEHNR, CDR2 FQNEAQ, per germline (reference sequence). Germline trimming cut 6 bases from V and 8 bases from J; bases unmatched to any gene: 12. This CDR3 has 16 residues. The chain's CDR3 is CASRRIAGGPRDEQFF. The CDR3 DNA sequence: TGTGCCAGCAGGCGGATAGCGGGAGGGCCTAGGGATGAGCAGTTCTTC. Combining the CDR3 with reference TRBV7-9 and TRBJ2-1 gives the whole variable domain DTGVSQNPRHKITKRGQNVTFRCDPISEHNRLYWYRQTLGQGPEFLTYFQNEAQLEKSRLLSDRFSAERPKGSFSTLEIQRTEQGDSAMYLCASRRIAGGPRDEQFFGPGTRLTVL.

The rearrangement joins TRBV6-6 to TRBJ1-5, with 9 bases identical to TRBD1. CDR1 and CDR2 (germline): MNHNY, SVGAGI (reference sequence). V shed 4 bases and J 4 bases; nucleotides not matched to a gene: 5. The CDR3 length is 15 residues. In nucleotides, the CDR3 is TGTGCCAGCAGTTCGAGGACAGGGGAGAATCAGCCCCAGCATTTT. It specifies CASSSRTGENQPQHF.

The chain is built from TRBV30 and TRBJ2-3, with 9 bases aligning to TRBD2. Unmatched junction bases numbered 9, after V lost 3 bases and J lost 2 bases. In germline, CDR1 is GTSNPN, CDR2 SVGIG (reference sequence). The CDR3 has 16 residues. CDR3 sequence: CAWRLTGTSLTDTQYF. CDR3 DNA sequence: TGTGCCTGGAGACTTACCGGGACTAGCCTCACAGATACGCAGTATTTT.

The rearrangement uses TRBV2 and TRBJ1-2, with D possibly being TRBD1 (5 bases). The CDR3 has 14 amino acids. V lost 6 bases and J 0 bases, leaving 11 bases between the germline ends. In germline, CDR1 is SNHLY, CDR2 FYNNEI. CDR3 sequence: CASRPSTANYGYTF. The CDR3 bases are TGTGCCAGCAGACCCTCGACAGCTAACTATGGCTACACCTTC.

The chain uses TRBV19 and TRBJ2-6; the match to TRBD1 covers 8 bases. V lost 6 bases and J lost 4; bases outside the gene matches: 5. The CDR3 extends over 15 amino acids. CDR1 and CDR2 (germline): LNHDA, SQIVND (reference sequence). The CDR3 here is CASRTGVAGANVLTF. CDR3 nucleotide sequence: TGTGCCAGTAGGACAGGGGTAGCCGGGGCCAACGTCCTGACTTTC.

The chain carries TRBV9 and TRBJ2-7; D unresolved. Germline lookup yields CDR1 SGDLS and CDR2 YYNGEE. This CDR3 has 15 amino acids. Trimming removed 4 bases at V and 0 bases at J, with 14 bases between. The CDR3 spells CASSINPESSYEQYF. DNA for the CDR3: TGTGCCAGCAGCATCAACCCGGAGAGCTCCTACGAGCAGTACTTC.

This chain links TRBV9 with TRBJ2-7; 7 bases are a match to TRBD2. The CDR3 length is 12 residues. Looked up from germline, CDR1 is SGDLS and CDR2 is YYNGEE. Unmatched junction bases numbered 4, after V lost 5 bases and J lost 5 bases. As DNA, the CDR3 is TGTGCCAGCAGTGGGGGGGGGAACGAGCAGTACTTC. Translated, it gives CASSGGGNEQYF.

This chain uses TRBV7-2 with TRBJ1-1; TRBD1 matches 9 bases. Germline V CDR1 and CDR2: SGHTA, FQGNSA. This CDR3 has 16 amino acids. J lost 4 bases, V lost 1 base, and 7 bases had no gene match. As DNA, the CDR3 is TGTGCCAGCAGCTTAGACTCCGGGACAGGGAGCACTGAAGCTTTCTTT. Protein product: CASSLDSGTGSTEAFF.